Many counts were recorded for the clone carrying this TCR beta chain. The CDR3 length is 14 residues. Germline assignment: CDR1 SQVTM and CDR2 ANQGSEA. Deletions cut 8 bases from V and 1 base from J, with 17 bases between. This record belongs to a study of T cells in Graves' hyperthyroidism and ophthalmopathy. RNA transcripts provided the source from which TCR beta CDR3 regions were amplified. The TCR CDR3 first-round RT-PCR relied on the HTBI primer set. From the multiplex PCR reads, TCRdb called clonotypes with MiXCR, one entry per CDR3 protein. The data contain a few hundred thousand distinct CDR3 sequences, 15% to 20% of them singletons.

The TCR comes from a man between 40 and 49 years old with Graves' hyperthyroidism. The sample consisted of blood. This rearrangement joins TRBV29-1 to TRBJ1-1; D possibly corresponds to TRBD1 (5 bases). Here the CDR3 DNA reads TGCAGCACACAGCTAAGCACAGGGAACACTGAAGCTTTCTTT. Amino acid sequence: CSTQLSTGNTEAFF. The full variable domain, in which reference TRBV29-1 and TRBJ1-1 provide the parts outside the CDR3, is SAVISQKPSRDICQRGTSLTIQCQVDSQVTMMFWYRQQPGQSLTLIATANQGSEATYESGFVIDKFPISRPNLTFSTLTVSNMSPEDSSIYLCSTQLSTGNTEAFFGQGTRLTVV.